This entry is about one TCR beta chain. The CDR3 totals 15 residues. Germline-derived CDR1 and CDR2 are SGHRS and YFSETQ. Trimming cost V 4 bases and J 8 bases; bases outside gene matches: 7. Assay used: immunoSEQ multiplex PCR; TCRdb lists only in-frame clones, some missing. The repertoire holds tens of thousands of clones, with more than 75% as singletons. The data originate from a study of technical replicates of blood from several donors. V gene TRBV5-1 combines with J gene TRBJ2-1, with TRBD2 matching over 12 bases. This receptor was taken from a human donor in good health. Some clones in this sample may be carry-over from other donors' samples. Sequenced sample: PBMCs. The CDR3 reads CASSVSSGRADEQFF. The CDR3 coding sequence is TGCGCCAGCAGCGTATCTAGCGGGAGGGCCGATGAGCAGTTCTTC.